This T cell receptor beta chain was sequenced during a study of CD8 T cells in Susac syndrome. Study-level background: Patients with Susac syndrome were therapy-naive, on corticosteroids, or on intravenous immunoglobulin alone at the time that blood was drawn. Broader study findings: Total CD8+ and CD8+ TEMRA repertoires contained roughly 17 and five Susac-specific public clones, respectively. TEMRA cells and active patients showed peak Susac CD8+ clonal expansion.

The CDR3 is 13 amino acids. Germline-derived CDR1 and CDR2 are LGHNT and FRNRAP. Trimming cost V 2 bases and J 2 bases, with 7 bases left between them. RNA in amounts of roughly 0.5 to 1 ug was reverse transcribed with random hexamers. Amplification of TCR beta CDR3 across 54 Vbeta and 13 Jbeta was performed with immunoSEQ multiplex PCR. TCRdb reprocessed the immunoSEQ multiplex PCR reads with MiXCR, giving one entry per CDR3 protein. The table lists about 100,000 distinct CDR3 sequences, roughly 96% of them singletons. With regard to this clonotype: Its matching antigen is unknown.

Sequencing was done on a sample of CD8+ T cells from PBMCs. This chain connects TRBV12-5 to TRBJ2-7; unclear D gene. The sequence was obtained from a human donor with Susac syndrome. This CDR3 is CASGLTETYEQYF. In DNA form, the CDR3 reads TGTGCTAGTGGTTTGACAGAGACCTACGAGCAGTACTTC.